These T cell receptor beta chains were read from a single sample in a study of T-cell memory formation after mild COVID-19. In TCRdb, the 5' RACE reads were re-called with MiXCR into one record per CDR3 protein. The repertoire holds fewer than 350,000 distinct CDR3 sequences, with around 8% as singletons. The sample consisted of PBMCs or a T cell subset sorted from them (not recorded which). All receptors derive from a man younger than 35 who had mild COVID-19 (a few samples of this study predate the infection). Cell type and time point are not known. CDR3s include the opening cysteine and the closing phenylalanine or tryptophan. A D gene is named only where the DNA matches it firmly. A row's size may be missing; if present it is once, few, many or a size class.

V: TRBV4-2
size: many
J: TRBJ2-6
length: 15
D: -
DNA: TGTGCCAGCAGCCAAGAGCTGTCTGGGGCCAACGTCCTGACTTTC
CDR3: CASSQELSGANVLTF

V: TRBV27
size: -
J: TRBJ2-7
length: 13
D: -
DNA: TGTGCCAGCAGTTTAAAACGGGGGGCGGCTCTTTGGTTC
CDR3: CASSLKRGAALWF

V: TRBV29-1
size: few
J: TRBJ1-1
length: 13
D: -
DNA: TGCAGCGTTGGGGGTGGGGTGAACACTGAAGCTTTCTTT
CDR3: CSVGGGVNTEAFF

V: TRBV4-3
size: -
J: TRBJ1-6
length: 15
D: TRBD1
DNA: TGCGCCAGCAGCCAAGATGGGACAGGGTATTCACCCCTCCACTTT
CDR3: CASSQDGTGYSPLHF

V: TRBV5-6
size: many
J: TRBJ2-1
length: 17
D: TRBD2
DNA: TGTGCCAGCAGCTTGGATGAACTAGCGGGTAACTACAATGAGCAGTTCTTC
CDR3: CASSLDELAGNYNEQFF

V: TRBV5-6
size: many
J: TRBJ2-7
length: 15
D: TRBD1
DNA: TGTGCCAGCAGCTTGGCTCCGGGACAGGTTATCGAGCAGTACTTC
CDR3: CASSLAPGQVIEQYF

V: TRBV27
size: -
J: TRBJ2-7
length: 14
D: TRBD2
DNA: TGTGCCAGCAGCGCGGGGGTCAGGCTTTACGAGCAGTACTTC
CDR3: CASSAGVRLYEQYF

V: TRBV6-5
size: -
J: TRBJ2-3
length: 17
D: -
DNA: TGTGCCAGCAGTTATCCAGGTACGGGCAGTAGCACAGATACGCAGTATTTT
CDR3: CASSYPGTGSSTDTQYF

V: TRBV10-3
size: few
J: TRBJ2-5
length: 14
D: -
DNA: TGTGCCATCAGCAGAGATATAGGAACTCAGACCCAGTACTTC
CDR3: CAISRDIGTQTQYF

V: TRBV30
size: many
J: TRBJ2-5
length: 13
D: -
DNA: TGTGCCTGGAGAGGCGCAGCTGAAGAGACCCAGTACTTC
CDR3: CAWRGAAEETQYF

V: TRBV6-1
size: few
J: TRBJ2-3
length: 14
D: -
DNA: TGTGCCAGCAGTGAAACGGGCAGCACAGATACGCAGTATTTT
CDR3: CASSETGSTDTQYF

V: TRBV6-5
size: -
J: TRBJ2-2
length: 12
D: -
DNA: TGTGCCAGCAGTTATGCTACCGGGGAGCTGTTTTTT
CDR3: CASSYATGELFF

V: TRBV6-2/TRBV6-3
size: -
J: TRBJ1-6
length: 15
D: TRBD1
DNA: TGTGCCAGCAGTTACTCGGGACAGGGATATTCACCCCTCCACTTT
CDR3: CASSYSGQGYSPLHF

V: TRBV7-2
size: many
J: TRBJ1-6
length: 15
D: -
DNA: TGTGCCAGCAGCTTAGAAGAAGGCCTACCTGGGACCCTCCACTTT
CDR3: CASSLEEGLPGTLHF

V: TRBV4-3
size: few
J: TRBJ1-2
length: 15
D: TRBD1
DNA: TGCGCCAGCAGCCCTGGTCAGGGGGCGCTTTATGGCTACACCTTC
CDR3: CASSPGQGALYGYTF

V: TRBV4-1
size: few
J: TRBJ2-5
length: 15
D: TRBD2
DNA: TGCGCCAGCAGCCAAGGACTAGCGGGGGACGAGACCCAGTACTTC
CDR3: CASSQGLAGDETQYF

V: TRBV5-1
size: -
J: TRBJ1-1
length: 14
D: -
DNA: TGCGCCAGCAGCCCGGAGGGGAAGGACACTGAAGCTTTCTTT
CDR3: CASSPEGKDTEAFF

V: TRBV6-2/TRBV6-3
size: few
J: TRBJ2-1
length: 14
D: -
DNA: TGTGCCAGCAGTTACTCTGCGGGTTCGAATGAGCAGTTCTTC
CDR3: CASSYSAGSNEQFF

V: TRBV5-1
size: many
J: TRBJ2-2
length: 15
D: TRBD1
DNA: TGCGCCAGCAGCCCCGGACAGGGGGTAGCCGGGGAGCTGTTTTTT
CDR3: CASSPGQGVAGELFF

V: TRBV4-2
size: -
J: TRBJ1-4
length: 14
D: -
DNA: TGTGCCAGCAGGCGCCCGGCAACTAATGAAAAACTGTTTTTT
CDR3: CASRRPATNEKLFF

V: TRBV29-1
size: -
J: TRBJ2-1
length: 15
D: TRBD2
DNA: TGCAGCGTGGGACGACTAGCGGGGGCCGGGGGTGAGCAGTTCTTC
CDR3: CSVGRLAGAGGEQFF

V: TRBV6-2/TRBV6-3
size: -
J: TRBJ2-5
length: 14
D: -
DNA: TGTGCCAGCAGCATCGGGCTCAAAAGGGGGACCCAGTACTTC
CDR3: CASSIGLKRGTQYF

V: TRBV27
size: -
J: TRBJ2-2
length: 17
D: -
DNA: TGTGCCAGCAGCCCACTCGGGGGCGGGGAGGACACCGGGGAGCTGTTTTTT
CDR3: CASSPLGGGEDTGELFF

V: TRBV6-5
size: few
J: TRBJ1-2
length: 17
D: TRBD1
DNA: TGTGCCAGCAGTGACCGGACAGGGGCTCCCGTTCCCTATGGCTACACCTTC
CDR3: CASSDRTGAPVPYGYTF

V: TRBV4-2
size: -
J: TRBJ2-6
length: 15
D: -
DNA: TGTGCCAGCAGCCAAGACAGTTCTGGGGCCAACGTCCTGACTTTC
CDR3: CASSQDSSGANVLTF

V: TRBV11-2
size: few
J: TRBJ1-2
length: 14
D: -
DNA: TGTGCCAGCAGCTTAGCGGACACTGTCTATGGCTACACCTTC
CDR3: CASSLADTVYGYTF

V: TRBV7-6
size: -
J: TRBJ2-1
length: 18
D: TRBD2
DNA: TGTGCCAGCAGCAACGGACTAGCGGGGGGGCGCGCGGTGTATGAGCAGTTCTTC
CDR3: CASSNGLAGGRAVYEQFF